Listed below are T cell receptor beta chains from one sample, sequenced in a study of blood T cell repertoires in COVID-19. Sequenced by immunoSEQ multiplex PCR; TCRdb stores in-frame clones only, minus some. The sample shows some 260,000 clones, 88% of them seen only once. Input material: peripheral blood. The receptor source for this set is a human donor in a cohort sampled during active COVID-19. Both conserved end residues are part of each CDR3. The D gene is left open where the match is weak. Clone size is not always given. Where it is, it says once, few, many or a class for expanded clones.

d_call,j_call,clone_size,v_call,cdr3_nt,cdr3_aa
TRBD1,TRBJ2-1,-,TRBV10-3,TGTGCCATCAGTTCCCGGGACAGGGGTGATGAGCAGTTCTTC,CAISSRDRGDEQFF
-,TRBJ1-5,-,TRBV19,TGTGCCAGTAGTACCTCGAGGCACAATCAGCCCCAGCATTTT,CASSTSRHNQPQHF
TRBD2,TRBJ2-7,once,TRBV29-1,TGCAGCGTGGGGACTAGCGTAACCTACGAGCAGTACTTC,CSVGTSVTYEQYF
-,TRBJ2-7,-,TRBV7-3,TGTGCCAGCAGCGCAAGGGGATCCTACGAGCAGTACTTC,CASSARGSYEQYF
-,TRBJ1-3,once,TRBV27,TGTGCCAGCAGTTTAAGAGGCACTGGAAACACCATATATTTT,CASSLRGTGNTIYF
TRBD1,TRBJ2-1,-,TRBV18,TGTGCCAGCTCAGGACAGGGGCGCGGAGTCGATGAGCAGTTCTTC,CASSGQGRGVDEQFF
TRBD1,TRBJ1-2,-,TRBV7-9,TGTGCCAGCAGCCCCCCGGGACAGGGGGCGCGGGACTATGGCTACACCTTC,CASSPPGQGARDYGYTF
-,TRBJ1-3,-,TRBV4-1,TGCGCCAGCAGCCGACCAGGGAACCCTGGAAACACCATATATTTT,CASSRPGNPGNTIYF
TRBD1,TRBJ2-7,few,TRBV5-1,TGCGCCAGCAGCCGGACCGGGACAGAGATTTGGGAGCAGTACTTC,CASSRTGTEIWEQYF
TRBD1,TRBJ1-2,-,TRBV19,TGTGCCAGTAGTCTTCGGGACAGGGGGAGAAAGGGGTATGGCTACACCTTC,CASSLRDRGRKGYGYTF
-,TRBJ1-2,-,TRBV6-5,TGTGCCAGCACCTCACTTAAGGGGTACGGCTACACCTTC,CASTSLKGYGYTF
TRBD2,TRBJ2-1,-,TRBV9,TGTGCCAGCAGCTTTAGCTCCCCGTCTAGCGGGAGATCCGTGTATGAGCAGTTCTTC,CASSFSSPSSGRSVYEQFF
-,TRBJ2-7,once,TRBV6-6,TGTGCCAGCAGTTACTCGGGGGACAAAGGAGAGCAGTACTTC,CASSYSGDKGEQYF
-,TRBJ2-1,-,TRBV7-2,TGTGCCAGCAGCCCCCGCGGTGACTCCTACAATGAGCAGTTCTTC,CASSPRGDSYNEQFF